These 24 T cell receptor beta chains came from one sample sequenced in a study of patients and donors after allogeneic stem cell transplantation. TCRdb passed the RT-PCR reads through MiXCR, listing each CDR3 protein once. The table has approximately 150,000 distinct CDR3 sequences, approximately 28% seen once. Sequenced material: blood, either unsorted or a sorted T cell fraction (not recorded which). All receptors derive from a human donor who was either an allogeneic HSCT recipient or a stem cell or donor lymphocyte infusion donor (not recorded which). It is not recorded whose cells these are; they may come from a transplant donor.

A note on this clonotype: A much larger clone is a single base away; this may be a read error. V gene TRBV5-1 combines with J gene TRBJ1-5; D remains unclear. This CDR3 has 14 residues. Germline-derived CDR1 and CDR2 are SGHRS and YFSETQ. The CDR3 spells CANSLEGSNQPQHF. The CDR3 DNA reads TGCGCCAACAGCTTGGAGGGAAGCAATCAGCCCCAGCATTTT.

The gene calls are TRBV3-1 and TRBJ2-7; D perhaps matches TRBD2 (6 bases). Trimming removed 4 bases from V and 3 bases from J, with 16 bases in between. CDR3 size: 15 residues. CDR1 and CDR2 (germline): LGHDT, YNNKEL (reference sequence). CDR3 DNA sequence: TGTGCCAGCAGCCCGGAGGGGCTTGGTGTCTACGAGCAGTACTTC. Residues: CASSPEGLGVYEQYF.

The count of this clonotype is one. V gene TRBV20-1 combines with J gene TRBJ2-1; D may be TRBD1 or TRBD2 (5 bases each). Trimming stripped 5 bases from V and 5 bases from J, with 19 bases between. This CDR3 region has 15 residues. Germline lookup yields CDR1 DFQATT and CDR2 SNEGSKA (reference sequence). The CDR3 protein is CSAYPGSRGNNEQFF. CDR3 sequence (DNA): TGCAGTGCTTACCCAGGGAGCCGTGGGAACAATGAGCAGTTCTTC.

The chain recombines TRBV18 with TRBJ2-3; 8 bases match TRBD2. Looked up from germline, CDR1 is KGHSH and CDR2 is LQKENI. The CDR3 runs to 15 residues. V lost 0 bases, J lost 4 bases, and 3 bases stayed unmatched. Here the CDR3 reads CASSPPIAGPDTQYF. The CDR3 nucleotides read TGTGCCAGCTCACCACCGATAGCGGGACCAGATACGCAGTATTTT.

The chain recombines TRBV21-1 with TRBJ1-2. TRBV21-1 is an annotated pseudogene. This CDR3 has 13 amino acids. The CDR3 region has the DNA TGTGCCAGCAGCAGGAGGGGTACTAATGGCTACACCTTC. Its protein product is CASSRRGTNGYTF.

The chain employs TRBV18 and TRBJ2-1; D remains ambiguous. Trimming removed 3 bases at V and 0 bases at J, with 15 bases between. The CDR3 is 17 residues long. Germline CDR1 is KGHSH and CDR2 is LQKENI. As DNA, the CDR3 is TGTGCCAGCTCACCCATACAGACCGGAAGCTCCTACAATGAGCAGTTCTTC. Protein: CASSPIQTGSSYNEQFF. Combining the CDR3 with reference TRBV18 and TRBJ2-1 gives the whole variable domain NAGVMQNPRHLVRRRGQEARLRCSPMKGHSHVYWYRQLPEEGLKFMVYLQKENIIDESGMPKERFSAEFPKEGPSILRIQQVVRGDSAAYFCASSPIQTGSSYNEQFFGPGTRLTVL.

This clonotype was observed a few times. The V gene is TRBV20-1, the J gene TRBJ2-3; tentatively, D is TRBD2 (6 bases). The V end was cut by 4 bases, the J end by 2 bases, with 7 bases between. The CDR3 loop spans 12 amino acids. Germline V gives CDR1 DFQATT, CDR2 SNEGSKA (reference sequence). The CDR3 region has the DNA TGCAGTGCTAAGCGGGTCACAGATACGCAGTATTTT. It translates to CSAKRVTDTQYF.

This clonotype appeared a few times. The chain uses TRBV7-8 and TRBJ1-1, with D perhaps matching TRBD1 (5 bases). V shed 4 bases and J shed 7 bases, with 10 bases lying between them. Germline V gene lookup returns CDR1 SGHVS and CDR2 FQNEAQ. This CDR3 region has 12 residues. The CDR3 nucleotides read TGTGCCAGCAGCTCGGGACCTCGTGAAGCTTTCTTT. Translating gives CASSSGPREAFF.

The rearrangement links TRBV15 to TRBJ2-1; 8 nucleotides align to TRBD1. Germline CDR1 is LNHNV and CDR2 is YYDKDF (reference sequence). J was trimmed by 7 bases and V by 2 bases; bases with no gene match: 7. The CDR3 runs to 15 residues. CDR3 loop: CATSRLFDRGNEQFF. The CDR3 DNA reads TGTGCCACCAGCAGACTCTTTGACAGGGGTAATGAGCAGTTCTTC.

This clonotype was found a few times. CDR3 sequence: CASSFRDTQYF. The CDR3 DNA reads TGTGCCAGCAGCTTTAGAGATACGCAGTATTTT. V and J are TRBV5-6 and TRBJ2-3; D is undetermined. Per germline, CDR1 SGHDT and CDR2 YYEEEE. With 2 bases removed from V and 5 bases from J, the gap between germline ends came to 3 bases. This CDR3 is built from 11 residues.

The V call is TRBV15, the J call TRBJ2-3, with D hard to call. Per the germline V gene, CDR1 is LNHNV and CDR2 is YYDKDF (reference sequence). The V and J ends lost 5 bases and 9 bases respectively, with 15 bases between them. The CDR3 is made up of 13 amino acids. As DNA, the CDR3 is TGTGCCACCAGCGGCCCTCTCTTAGCCACGCAGTATTTT. Translating it yields CATSGPLLATQYF.

The V call is TRBV20-1, the J call TRBJ2-7; a possible D gene is TRBD2 (6 bases). CDR3 size: 13 residues. Germline V gives CDR1 DFQATT, CDR2 SNEGSKA (reference sequence). Trimming stripped 7 bases from V and 2 bases from J, with 15 bases between. The CDR3 is CSGALANAYEQYF. The CDR3 nucleotides read TGCAGTGGCGCTCTAGCGAACGCCTACGAGCAGTACTTC.

The rearrangement links TRBV5-1 to TRBJ2-7; 7 bases align to TRBD1. This CDR3 has 12 residues. Germline CDR1 reads SGHRS; CDR2 reads YFSETQ. The V and J ends lost 4 bases and 6 bases, in that order; junction bases with no gene match: 4. DNA for the CDR3: TGCGCCAGCAGCGAGCCAGGGGGCGAGCAGTACTTC. It is translated as CASSEPGGEQYF.

The chain employs TRBV12-5 and TRBJ2-1; no reliable D call. There are 14 residues in the CDR3. The germline V gene has CDR1 LGHNT and CDR2 FRNRAP. The germline V and J ends were trimmed by 0 bases and 8 bases, with 11 bases remaining between them. The CDR3: CASGLVIRSYEQFF. In nucleotides, the CDR3 is TGTGCTAGTGGTTTGGTAATACGCTCGTATGAGCAGTTCTTC. The variable domain in full, with the rest retrieved from reference TRBV12-5 and TRBJ2-1, is DARVTQTPRHKVTEMGQEVTMRCQPILGHNTVFWYRQTMMQGLELLAYFRNRAPLDDSGMPKDRFSAEMPDATLATLKIQPSEPRDSAVYFCASGLVIRSYEQFFGPGTRLTVL.

This chain links TRBV28 with TRBJ2-1, with no clear D. V lost 7 bases, J lost 6 bases, and 7 bases lay in between. The CDR3 runs to 11 residues. Germline V lookup: CDR1 MDHEN, CDR2 SYDVKM. CDR3 coding DNA: TGTGCCAGCATTCTTGGCAATGAGCAGTTCTTC. Amino acid sequence: CASILGNEQFF.

This clonotype was seen a few times. V usage is TRBV6-5 and J usage is TRBJ2-3; the D gene is possibly TRBD2 (6 bases). Germline assignment: CDR1 MNHEY and CDR2 SVGAGI. The CDR3 runs to 13 residues. V was cut by 3 bases and J by 4 bases, with 8 bases left in between. The CDR3 reads CASSYGGADTQYF. CDR3 sequence (DNA): TGTGCCAGCAGTTATGGAGGGGCAGATACGCAGTATTTT.

This clonotype occurred a few times. V and J are TRBV4-2 and TRBJ2-7, with 8 bases fitting TRBD2. Unmatched junction bases numbered 1, after V lost 1 base and J lost 2 bases. The CDR3 contains 14 residues. Germline loops: CDR1 LGHNA, CDR2 YNFKEQ. CDR3 coding DNA: TGTGCCAGCAGCCAAGGGACTAGCCCCTACGAGCAGTACTTC. Translation gives CASSQGTSPYEQYF.

The chain couples TRBV12-3 or TRBV12-4 to TRBJ1-4; TRBD1 agrees at 9 bases. The CDR3 has 14 residues. Trimming at V came to 4 bases and at J to 8 bases, leaving 5 bases not matched to a gene. CDR3 in amino acids: CASSWGTGTEKLFF. The CDR3 bases are TGTGCCAGCAGTTGGGGGACAGGGACCGAAAAACTGTTTTTT.

This clonotype was counted only a few times. This CDR3 reads CASSSQGRLQDTQYF. In nucleotides, the CDR3 is TGTGCCAGCAGCTCACAGGGGAGGCTACAAGATACGCAGTATTTT. The V and J genes are TRBV7-2 and TRBJ2-3, with D perhaps matching TRBD1 (7 bases). Trimming removed 4 bases from V and 5 bases from J, with 16 bases in between. Per germline, CDR1 SGHTA and CDR2 FQGNSA. This CDR3 comprises 15 residues. Filled out from reference TRBV7-2 and TRBJ2-3, the complete variable domain reads GAGVSQSPSNKVTEKGKDVELRCDPISGHTALYWYRQSLGQGLEFLIYFQGNSAPDKSGLPSDRFSAERTGGSVSTLTIQRTQQEDSAVYLCASSSQGRLQDTQYFGPGTRLTVL.

This sequence joins TRBV13 and TRBJ2-1; perhaps TRBD2 as D (5 bases). Trimming took off 7 bases at V and 5 bases at J, with 21 bases between the two ends. The V gene's germline CDR1 is PRHDT and CDR2 FYEKMQ (reference sequence). The CDR3 loop spans 16 amino acids. The CDR3 DNA reads TGTGCCAGCACTCCAGGAGGCCTAAGCTCAAACAATGAGCAGTTCTTC. Translating it yields CASTPGGLSSNNEQFF.

This clonotype turned up a few times. The chain carries TRBV20-1 and TRBJ1-5; D is undetermined. The CDR3 contains 13 residues. Germline CDR1 and CDR2: DFQATT and SNEGSKA (reference sequence). Trimming removed 3 bases from V and 1 base from J, with 7 bases in between. CDR3 nucleotide sequence: TGCAGTGCTAGTTGGCAGAGCAATCAGCCCCAGCATTTT. Its translation: CSASWQSNQPQHF.

The chain employs TRBV10-1 and TRBJ2-1; possibly TRBD1 for D (6 bases). The CDR3 is made up of 13 amino acids. Germline values: CDR1 WNHNN, CDR2 SYGVQD (reference sequence). V lost 3 bases to trimming and J lost 7 bases, with 10 bases between them. CDR3 loop: CASSDSGVNEQFF. CDR3 sequence (DNA): TGCGCCAGCAGTGACTCAGGGGTGAATGAGCAGTTCTTC.

The J gene is TRBJ2-7, the V gene TRBV6-5, with D perhaps assigned TRBD1 or TRBD2 (5 bases each). The V gene's germline CDR1 is MNHEY and CDR2 SVGAGI. The germline V and J ends were trimmed by 0 bases and 2 bases, with 14 bases remaining between them. This CDR3 spans 16 amino acids. The CDR3 sequence: CASSYSLALGPYEQYF. DNA for the CDR3: TGTGCCAGCAGTTACTCTTTAGCTCTGGGACCCTACGAGCAGTACTTC.

The J gene is TRBJ2-7, the V gene TRBV12-3 or TRBV12-4; perhaps TRBD2 as D (5 bases). The length of the CDR3 is 15 residues. Trimming removed 3 bases from V and 4 bases from J, with 16 bases in between. The CDR3 loop is CASSLGGSGRYEQYF. The CDR3 nucleotides read TGTGCCAGCAGTTTGGGCGGTAGTGGGAGATACGAGCAGTACTTC.